These T cell receptor beta chains were read from a single sample in a study of T-cell reconstitution after alpha-beta-depleted transplantation in children. TCRdb ran MiXCR on the PCR reads and lists one entry per CDR3 protein. The sample includes over 200,000 distinct CDR3 sequences, around 9.9% of them seen just once. This material consisted of PBMCs, taken before TCRalphabeta/CD19-depleted stem cell transplant. These receptors originate from a child younger than two with acute myeloid leukemia, due to receive a stem cell transplant. The conserved cysteine and the conserved F or W are not part of the CDR3 here. Fields, in order: V gene, J gene, CDR3 protein.

v_gene: TRBV2
j_gene: TRBJ1-2
CDR3aa: ASNPSGDYGYT

v_gene: TRBV7-8
j_gene: TRBJ2-1
CDR3aa: ASSLAAGAGGQGEQF

v_gene: TRBV20-1
j_gene: TRBJ2-5
CDR3aa: SAGGLAETQY

v_gene: TRBV9
j_gene: TRBJ2-3
CDR3aa: ASSPKGSTDTQY

v_gene: TRBV20-1
j_gene: TRBJ1-3
CDR3aa: SARDSSSGNTIY

v_gene: TRBV15
j_gene: TRBJ2-2
CDR3aa: ATSRDKWNTGELF

v_gene: TRBV18
j_gene: TRBJ2-6
CDR3aa: ASSLYTGSSGANVLT

v_gene: TRBV20-1
j_gene: TRBJ1-5
CDR3aa: SARDSRSYQPQH

v_gene: TRBV20-1
j_gene: TRBJ2-5
CDR3aa: SAPDRGLETQY

v_gene: TRBV5-5
j_gene: TRBJ2-1
CDR3aa: ASSPVGLGQVQF

v_gene: TRBV5-5
j_gene: TRBJ1-1
CDR3aa: ASSITGFTNTEAF

v_gene: TRBV5-1
j_gene: TRBJ2-7
CDR3aa: ASSSAHEQY

v_gene: TRBV19
j_gene: TRBJ2-5
CDR3aa: ASSKSVREAQETQY

v_gene: TRBV24-1
j_gene: TRBJ1-5
CDR3aa: ATSETNQPQH

v_gene: TRBV12-3/TRBV12-4
j_gene: TRBJ1-2
CDR3aa: ASSLGGTTGYT

v_gene: TRBV27
j_gene: TRBJ1-2
CDR3aa: ASSFGTGEMGYT

v_gene: TRBV20-1
j_gene: TRBJ2-1
CDR3aa: SARDGGGGNEQF

v_gene: TRBV20-1
j_gene: TRBJ2-3
CDR3aa: SAHSGGTGTDTQY

v_gene: TRBV18
j_gene: TRBJ2-3
CDR3aa: ASSPLSRTDTQY

v_gene: TRBV10-2
j_gene: TRBJ2-7
CDR3aa: ASTETVTYEQY

v_gene: TRBV29-1
j_gene: TRBJ2-5
CDR3aa: SAVLAGGRETQY

v_gene: TRBV7-6
j_gene: TRBJ2-1
CDR3aa: ASRRLAGGNEQF

v_gene: TRBV5-1
j_gene: TRBJ2-1
CDR3aa: ASSLVRGNEQF

v_gene: TRBV28
j_gene: TRBJ2-4
CDR3aa: AIRQGSKNIQY

v_gene: TRBV6-2/TRBV6-3
j_gene: TRBJ2-1
CDR3aa: ASNELAINYNEQF

v_gene: TRBV7-2
j_gene: TRBJ1-4
CDR3aa: ASSADRDNEKLF

v_gene: TRBV18
j_gene: TRBJ2-2
CDR3aa: ASSLQGFDTGELF

v_gene: TRBV27
j_gene: TRBJ2-1
CDR3aa: ASSSVTREQF

v_gene: TRBV7-9
j_gene: TRBJ2-1
CDR3aa: ASSDGLVDEQF

v_gene: TRBV7-2
j_gene: TRBJ2-3
CDR3aa: ASSSNLAGWTDTQY

v_gene: TRBV27
j_gene: TRBJ1-5
CDR3aa: ASRRSGGGNSNQPQH

v_gene: TRBV28
j_gene: TRBJ1-1
CDR3aa: ASRTTSAEAF

v_gene: TRBV29-1
j_gene: TRBJ1-5
CDR3aa: SVAAEQNQPQH

v_gene: TRBV4-3
j_gene: TRBJ2-5
CDR3aa: ASSQDPGVTQY

v_gene: TRBV5-1
j_gene: TRBJ1-3
CDR3aa: ASSPGQPGNTIY

v_gene: TRBV10-3
j_gene: TRBJ2-7
CDR3aa: ATSAGVEQY

v_gene: TRBV7-8
j_gene: TRBJ1-5
CDR3aa: ASSSAGGDQPQH

v_gene: TRBV7-3
j_gene: TRBJ2-1
CDR3aa: ASSLSRGPYNEQF

v_gene: TRBV20-1
j_gene: TRBJ2-3
CDR3aa: SARIIGGTTLSTDTQY

v_gene: TRBV27
j_gene: TRBJ2-1
CDR3aa: ASSGNPGQGSNEQF

v_gene: TRBV18
j_gene: TRBJ1-1
CDR3aa: ASSWDRNTEAF

v_gene: TRBV18
j_gene: TRBJ2-5
CDR3aa: ASSPPNYQETQY

v_gene: TRBV15
j_gene: TRBJ2-5
CDR3aa: ATSRAAWTSTETQY

v_gene: TRBV5-5
j_gene: TRBJ2-7
CDR3aa: ASSLTRYEQY

v_gene: TRBV5-7
j_gene: TRBJ2-1
CDR3aa: ASSLFRDRETSGFSFYNEQF

v_gene: TRBV19
j_gene: TRBJ1-5
CDR3aa: ASSPRQLYQPQH